The 6 T cell receptor beta chains presented below share a single source sample, sequenced in a study of cytomegalovirus exposure and HLA in healthy donors. PCR primers comprised 60 Vbeta and 13 Jbeta primers. Some clones are missing from TCRdb's copy, which holds only in-frame ones; the method was immunoSEQ multiplex PCR. The sample shows hundreds of thousands of clones, 70% to 80% of them seen only once. Material for sequencing was PBMCs. The receptors were sampled from a man aged 40-55 years in good health and CMV-seronegative.

The chain carries TRBV6-5 and TRBJ1-1, with TRBD1 identical over 8 bases. This CDR3 region has 15 residues. The germline CDR1 and CDR2 sequences are MNHEY and SVGAGI. With 4 bases clipped from V and 4 bases from J, the junction kept 8 bases outside the gene matches. Written as DNA, the CDR3 is TGTGCCAGCAGTTCCCGACAGGGGAAGGGCACTGAAGCTTTCTTT. It yields the protein CASSSRQGKGTEAFF.

A few counts support this clone. The chain recombines TRBV6-5 with TRBJ2-2, with D possibly TRBD1 on 6 matching bases. The germline V gene has CDR1 MNHEY and CDR2 SVGAGI. There are 13 residues in the CDR3. V was pared by 4 bases and J by 7 bases, with 10 bases between. CDR3 region: CASSSNRVGELFF. CDR3 bases: TGTGCCAGCAGTTCCAACAGGGTCGGGGAGCTGTTTTTT.

J is TRBJ2-2 and V is TRBV5-4; 7 positions match TRBD1. Germline values: CDR1 SGHNT, CDR2 YYREEE (reference sequence). V dropped 6 bases and J dropped 6; count of bases not matched to a gene: 5. The CDR3 spans 13 residues. In nucleotides, the CDR3 is TGTGCCAGCACCATTACAGGGGCCGGGGAGCTGTTTTTT. Translating gives CASTITGAGELFF.

This clone was detected only once. The J gene is TRBJ1-2, the V gene TRBV18; the match to TRBD1 covers 12 bases. CDR1 KGHSH and CDR2 LQKENI come from the germline V gene. The V and J ends lost 6 bases and 8 bases, in that order; junction bases with no gene match: 16. The CDR3 spans 17 residues. The CDR3 sequence is CASSLSGTGGAKGGYTF. The DNA of the CDR3 is TGTGCCAGCTCCCTAAGTGGGACAGGGGGCGCGAAGGGCGGCTACACCTTC.

V is TRBV30 and J is TRBJ2-1; 8 nucleotides agree with TRBD1. The length of the CDR3 is 13 residues. V shed 8 bases and J 9 bases; nucleotides not matched to a gene: 12. Germline V lookup: CDR1 GTSNPN, CDR2 SVGIG (reference sequence). As DNA, the CDR3 is TGTGCCGGGGGAACCCAGGGGGCCGGTGAGCAGTTCTTC. This translates into CAGGTQGAGEQFF. Using reference TRBV30 and TRBJ2-1 for the parts outside the CDR3, the full variable domain is SQTIHQWPATLVQPVGSPLSLECTVEGTSNPNLYWYRQAAGRGLQLLFYSVGIGQISSEVPQNLSASRPQDRQFILSSKKLLLSDSGFYLCAGGTQGAGEQFFGPGTRLTVL.

The chain couples TRBV4-2 to TRBJ2-7; 10 bases line up with TRBD2. The CDR3 runs to 14 residues. Unmatched junction bases numbered 2, after V lost 3 bases and J lost 3 bases. Germline CDR1 and CDR2: LGHNA and YNFKEQ. CDR3 coding DNA: TGTGCCAGCAGCCATAGCGGGGGGAACTACGAGCAGTACTTC. Its translation is CASSHSGGNYEQYF.